The rows below give T cell receptor beta chains drawn from one sample of a study of OX40 agonist ivuxolimab in advanced cancers. Produced via immunoSEQ multiplex PCR; TCRdb's table is partial and in-frame only. The data show tens of thousands of clones, with 80% to 85% seen just once and around 0.7% held by the top ten. The sequencing here drew on CD4+ or CD8+ T cells sorted from blood, taken in a trial of the OX40 agonist ivuxolimab. Every receptor here comes from an adult with an advanced solid tumor such as melanoma, head and neck, liver or kidney cancer. The CDR3 runs from the conserved cysteine through the conserved F or W. Each record gives: J gene, D gene, clone size, V gene, CDR3 protein, CDR3 DNA. A D gene is named only where the DNA matches it firmly. Clone size is shown for a subset of rows, as once, few, many or a class of expanded clone.

TRBJ1-3,-,-,TRBV9,CASSKVLSVSGNTIYF,TGTGCCAGCAGTAAAGTACTGTCGGTATCCGGAAACACCATATATTTT
TRBJ2-7,TRBD1,-,TRBV5-6,CASSPGGQGGYEQYF,TGTGCCAGCAGCCCGGGGGGACAGGGTGGATACGAGCAGTACTTC
TRBJ2-7,-,-,TRBV6-1,CASSGTANYEQYF,TGTGCCAGCAGTGGGACGGCAAACTACGAGCAGTACTTC
TRBJ2-1,-,-,TRBV28,CASSFGTSSYNEQFF,TGTGCCAGCTCCTTCGGGACCTCTTCCTACAATGAGCAGTTCTTC
TRBJ1-3,TRBD1,-,TRBV19,CASSISTGAGNTIYF,TGTGCCAGTAGTATCTCGACAGGGGCTGGAAACACCATATATTTT
TRBJ2-6,-,-,TRBV11-1,CASLGQRDSGANVLTF,TGTGCCAGCTTAGGACAGAGAGACTCTGGGGCCAACGTCCTGACTTTC
TRBJ1-3,-,-,TRBV6-1,CASSAEIGGNTIYF,TGTGCCAGCAGTGCCGAGATAGGAGGAAACACCATATATTTT
TRBJ2-1,-,-,TRBV6-6,CASSYETTSSYNEQFF,TGTGCCAGCAGTTACGAGACCACGAGCTCCTACAATGAGCAGTTCTTC
TRBJ2-5,-,once,TRBV7-2,CASSLGGEETQYF,TGTGCCAGCAGCTTAGGGGGGGAGGAGACCCAGTACTTC
TRBJ2-1,TRBD2,-,TRBV11-2,CASSSLSGSSYNEQFF,TGTGCCAGCAGCTCCCTTAGCGGGAGCTCCTACAATGAGCAGTTCTTC
TRBJ1-2,-,-,TRBV29-1,CSVGGGSNYGYTF,TGCAGCGTTGGAGGAGGTTCCAACTATGGCTACACCTTC
TRBJ2-1,TRBD1,-,TRBV30,CAYQGVKSSYNEQFF,TGTGCCTACCAGGGGGTCAAGAGCTCCTACAATGAGCAGTTCTTC
TRBJ1-4,TRBD1,-,TRBV30,CAWTVGQGATNEKLFF,TGTGCCTGGACCGTCGGACAGGGCGCAACTAATGAAAAACTGTTTTTT
TRBJ2-1,-,-,TRBV25-1,CASSEYQGRAEQFF,TGTGCCAGCAGTGAATATCAGGGGAGGGCTGAGCAGTTCTTC
TRBJ1-2,TRBD1,-,TRBV6-1,CASSEGQPSNYGYTF,TGTGCCAGCAGCGAGGGACAGCCATCTAACTATGGCTACACCTTC
TRBJ2-7,-,-,TRBV4-2,CASSQDPAGTTYEQYF,TGTGCCAGCAGCCAAGATCCCGCAGGGACCACCTACGAGCAGTACTTC
TRBJ2-1,-,-,TRBV5-1,CASSLAGGSHNEQFF,TGCGCCAGCAGCTTGGCCGGCGGCAGCCACAATGAGCAGTTCTTC
TRBJ2-3,-,once,TRBV7-3,CASSFRGTDTQYF,TGTGCCAGCAGCTTCAGGGGTACAGATACGCAGTATTTT
TRBJ1-1,-,-,TRBV6-5,CASTYTVNTEAFF,TGTGCCAGCACATACACGGTGAACACTGAAGCTTTCTTT
TRBJ1-6,TRBD1,-,TRBV5-4,CASSLTTGEGSPLHF,TGTGCCAGCAGCTTGACGACAGGGGAAGGGTCACCCCTCCACTTT
TRBJ2-1,-,-,TRBV25-1,CASSQALYNEQFF,TGTGCCAGCAGTCAGGCCCTCTACAATGAGCAGTTCTTC
TRBJ2-1,TRBD2,-,TRBV5-4,CASSFAGGNYNEQFF,TGTGCCAGCAGCTTCGCGGGGGGGAACTACAATGAGCAGTTCTTC
TRBJ1-2,-,-,TRBV30,CARAENYGYTF,TGTGCCCGCGCTGAGAACTATGGCTACACCTTC
TRBJ1-2,TRBD1,-,TRBV7-9,CASSLTGGGYTF,TGTGCCAGCAGCCTGACAGGGGGAGGCTACACCTTC
TRBJ2-7,TRBD2,-,TRBV6-6,CASRAPGLPSYEQYF,TGTGCCAGCAGGGCTCCGGGACTACCGTCCTACGAGCAGTACTTC
TRBJ1-2,TRBD1,-,TRBV19,CASSQGAGYGYTF,TGTGCCAGTAGTCAGGGGGCTGGCTATGGCTACACCTTC
TRBJ2-1,-,-,TRBV14,CASSQLDREGEQFF,TGTGCCAGCAGCCAACTAGACCGCGAAGGTGAGCAGTTCTTC
TRBJ1-2,TRBD1,-,TRBV2,CASKGGDYGYTF,TGTGCAAGCAAAGGGGGCGACTATGGCTACACCTTC
TRBJ2-5,-,-,TRBV14,CASSQARPLQTQYF,TGTGCCAGCAGCCAAGCGCGGCCCCTACAGACCCAGTACTTC
TRBJ2-5,-,-,TRBV9,CASSVGIVGPQETQYF,TGTGCCAGCAGCGTAGGGATTGTGGGACCGCAAGAGACCCAGTACTTC
TRBJ2-5,-,-,TRBV7-3,CASSLNGPEETQYF,TGTGCCAGCAGCTTAAACGGGCCTGAAGAGACCCAGTACTTC
TRBJ2-3,-,few,TRBV7-8,CASIRGGTDTQYF,TGTGCCAGCATCCGCGGGGGCACGGATACGCAGTATTTT
TRBJ2-3,TRBD1,-,TRBV7-2,CASSLNQGQNF,TGTGCCAGCAGCCTTAACCAGGGACAGAATTTT
TRBJ1-1,-,-,TRBV5-8,CASSLGESRPNTEAFF,TGTGCCAGCAGCTTGGGTGAGAGCAGACCAAACACTGAAGCTTTCTTT
TRBJ1-5,-,once,TRBV28,CASSSGILRNQPQHF,TGTGCCAGCAGTTCGGGAATCCTTCGCAATCAGCCCCAGCATTTT
TRBJ1-2,TRBD1,-,TRBV2,CASCRTGFYGYTF,TGTGCCAGCTGCCGGACAGGGTTCTATGGCTACACCTTC
TRBJ2-5,TRBD2,-,TRBV7-8,CASSLDTGGPETQYF,TGTGCCAGCAGCTTAGATACGGGGGGGCCGGAGACCCAGTACTTC
TRBJ1-5,TRBD1,-,TRBV5-1,CASSPTGGLSNQPQHF,TGCGCCAGCAGTCCTACAGGGGGCCTTAGCAATCAGCCCCAGCATTTT
TRBJ2-1,TRBD2,-,TRBV19,CASRPPGLAEYNEQFF,TGTGCCAGCCGACCCCCGGGACTAGCGGAATACAATGAGCAGTTCTTC
TRBJ2-6,-,-,TRBV5-4,CASSLRLISGANVLTF,TGTGCCAGCAGCTTGAGACTGATCTCTGGGGCCAACGTCCTGACTTTC
TRBJ1-5,TRBD1,-,TRBV6-6,CASRFQGVGNQPQHF,TGTGCCAGCAGATTCCAGGGGGTTGGCAATCAGCCCCAGCATTTT
TRBJ1-5,-,-,TRBV6-1,CASSEAGGGQPQHF,TGTGCCAGCAGTGAAGCCGGGGGCGGCCAGCCCCAGCATTTT
TRBJ1-1,-,-,TRBV18,CASSSPPGVNTEAFF,TGTGCCAGCTCCTCTCCCCCAGGGGTGAACACTGAAGCTTTCTTT
TRBJ2-2,-,-,TRBV7-9,CASSLGAGPSTGELFF,TGTGCCAGCAGCTTAGGCGCGGGTCCGTCAACCGGGGAGCTGTTTTTT
TRBJ2-3,-,-,TRBV5-1,CASSLGQGVADTQYF,TGCGCCAGCAGCTTGGGGCAGGGAGTTGCAGATACGCAGTATTTT
TRBJ2-2,-,many,TRBV2,CASNWRDTGELFF,TGTGCCAGCAACTGGAGGGACACCGGGGAGCTGTTTTTT
TRBJ1-6,TRBD1,once,TRBV28,CAYSTGGRNNSPLHF,TGTGCCTACTCGACAGGGGGTCGGAATAATTCACCCCTCCACTTT
TRBJ2-5,-,-,TRBV7-9,CASSRGIQETQYF,TGTGCCAGCAGTAGAGGGATCCAAGAGACCCAGTACTTC
TRBJ2-1,TRBD2,-,TRBV7-2,CASSDPGTSAANEQFF,TGTGCCAGCAGCGACCCCGGGACTAGCGCCGCCAATGAGCAGTTCTTC
TRBJ2-1,TRBD1,once,TRBV5-1,CASSLSRQGYEQFF,TGCGCCAGCAGCTTGAGTCGACAGGGCTATGAGCAGTTCTTC